The 12 T cell receptor beta chains below come from one sample, sequenced in a study of T cell responses to AZD1222 COVID-19 vaccine. Sequencing was performed with immunoSEQ multiplex PCR; in TCRdb, only in-frame clones are kept and a portion is missing. The profile shows around 100,000 clones, 65% to 85% of them singletons. The specimen comprised peripheral blood, sampled on day 0 of AZD1222 vaccination. Every receptor here comes from an adult in good health.

The chain joins TRBV28 to TRBJ2-7, with D tentatively TRBD1 (5 bases). Germline V lookup: CDR1 MDHEN, CDR2 SYDVKM. V was pared by 0 bases and J by 6 bases, with 15 bases between. The CDR3 totals 15 residues. CDR3 bases: TGTGCCAGCAGTTTATGGACCGCCAGGGCCATCGAGCAGTACTTC. It encodes CASSLWTARAIEQYF.

This clone was counted only a few times. The chain couples TRBV2 to TRBJ2-3; TRBD2 matches at 7 bases. This CDR3 is 13 amino acids long. The germline V gene encodes CDR1 SNHLY and CDR2 FYNNEI. J lost 8 bases, V lost 6 bases, and 8 bases had no gene match. The CDR3 DNA sequence: TGTGCCAGCAGGACCCTCCCTAGCGGTACGCAGTATTTT. It codes for CASRTLPSGTQYF.

The rearrangement links TRBV5-8 to TRBJ1-5; TRBD1 matches at 11 bases. The CDR3 contains 16 residues. Germline lookup yields CDR1 SGHTS and CDR2 YDEGEE. Trimming cost V 0 bases and J 7 bases; bases outside gene matches: 6. Written as DNA, the CDR3 is TGTGCCAGCAGCTTGGGGGGACAGGGGGATAGGCAGCCCCAGCATTTT. This gives the protein CASSLGGQGDRQPQHF.

The chain has TRBV5-4 and TRBJ2-1; D is unclear. The V and J ends lost 2 bases and 9 bases respectively, with 12 bases between them. The germline V gene has CDR1 SGHNT and CDR2 YYREEE (reference sequence). This CDR3 contains 13 residues. The CDR3 coding sequence is TGTGCCAGCAGCTTAGAAGCGCCAGGTGAGCAGTTCTTC. Residues: CASSLEAPGEQFF.

This chain links TRBV4-1 with TRBJ1-2; no definite D call. Germline lookup yields CDR1 MGHRA and CDR2 YSYEKL. V dropped 0 bases and J dropped 3 bases, with 14 bases sitting between them. CDR3 length: 16 amino acids. CDR3 nucleotide sequence: TGCGCCAGCAGCCAAGACGAGGCAGGCCCTTACTATGGCTACACCTTC. This translates into CASSQDEAGPYYGYTF.

The rearrangement uses TRBV7-2 and TRBJ1-4; D not certain. Germline values: CDR1 SGHTA, CDR2 FQGNSA. With 5 bases removed from V and 0 bases from J, the gap between germline ends came to 7 bases. The length of the CDR3 is 14 residues. The DNA of the CDR3 is TGTGCCAGCAGCCTTTATGCAACTAATGAAAAACTGTTTTTT. This codes for CASSLYATNEKLFF.

The chain uses TRBV12-3 or TRBV12-4 and TRBJ2-5; D not resolved. This CDR3 is 12 amino acids long. The V gene lost 6 bases and the J gene lost 3 bases, with 8 bases spanning the gap. CDR3 loop: CASSTNEETQYF. The CDR3 DNA is TGTGCCAGCAGCACCAATGAAGAGACCCAGTACTTC.

This rearrangement joins TRBV19 to TRBJ2-3; tentative D call: TRBD2 (6 bases). The germline CDR1 and CDR2 sequences are LNHDA and SQIVND (reference sequence). V gave up 9 bases and J gave up 7 bases, with 20 bases separating them. The CDR3 spans 14 residues. The CDR3 DNA is TGTGCCAGCACCATGGGGGGTGAAATAAATACGCAGTATTTT. Translated: CASTMGGEINTQYF.

The chain links TRBV7-9 to TRBJ1-1; the D is unclear. The CDR3 has 15 residues. The germline V gene has CDR1 SEHNR and CDR2 FQNEAQ (reference sequence). V lost 6 bases, J lost 0 bases, and 14 bases lay in between. The chain's CDR3 is CASRKSQIMNTEAFF. The CDR3 nucleotides read TGTGCCAGCAGAAAATCTCAGATAATGAACACTGAAGCTTTCTTT.

V gene TRBV21-1 combines with J gene TRBJ1-1; the table's D gene call, TRBD1, was not cross checked with the DNA. TRBV21-1 is a documented pseudogene. This CDR3 is built from 16 residues. The CDR3 DNA reads as TGTGCCAGCAGCAAACGATTACAGGTGGGAAACACTGAAGCTTTCTTT. This gives the protein CASSKRLQVGNTEAFF.

This clone was counted once. The V and J genes are TRBV4-3 and TRBJ2-2, with TRBD1 identical over 9 bases. CDR1 is LGHNA, CDR2 YSLEER, per germline. Trimming took 3 bases from V and 6 from J; bases not matched to a gene: 2. The CDR3 is 14 residues long. DNA of the CDR3: TGCGCCAGCAGCCACGGACAGGGGTCCGGGGAGCTGTTTTTT. As protein: CASSHGQGSGELFF.

The gene calls are TRBV28 and TRBJ2-1; D is tentatively TRBD1 or TRBD2 (5 bases each). The germline V gene has CDR1 MDHEN and CDR2 SYDVKM. The CDR3 runs to 16 residues. V was pared by 4 bases and J by 8 bases, with 21 bases between. The CDR3 bases are TGTGCCAGCAGTTCGCGTTTGGGGGTCTCCGGGCATGAGCAGTTCTTC. It translates to CASSSRLGVSGHEQFF.